The rows below give T cell receptor beta chains drawn from one sample of a study of neurological immune-mediated disorders. TCRdb recomputed calls from the 5' RACE reads with MiXCR, one row per CDR3 protein. The sample contains 33,000 or so distinct CDR3 sequences, roughly 7.3% of which appear only once. The material sequenced was PBMCs. These receptors all come from a woman in her thirties or forties in good health. CDR3s include the opening cysteine and the closing phenylalanine or tryptophan. The order of the fields is V gene, D gene, clone size, J gene, CDR3 protein, CDR3 DNA. D genes are given only for firm matches. Clone sizes are given selectively: once, few, many, or a class where the clone is expanded.

v_gene: TRBV10-3; d_gene: NA; abundance: many; j_gene: TRBJ2-5; CDR3aa: CAISESETQYF; CDR3nt: TGTGCCATCAGTGAGTCTGAGACCCAGTACTTC
v_gene: TRBV27; d_gene: NA; abundance: many; j_gene: TRBJ2-7; CDR3aa: CASSSGTLYEQYF; CDR3nt: TGTGCCAGCAGTTCCGGGACTCTGTACGAGCAGTACTTC
v_gene: TRBV5-1; d_gene: NA; abundance: many; j_gene: TRBJ2-3; CDR3aa: CASSLGLANTQYF; CDR3nt: TGCGCCAGCAGCTTGGGGCTTGCAAATACGCAGTATTTT
v_gene: TRBV3-1; d_gene: NA; abundance: many; j_gene: TRBJ1-2; CDR3aa: CASSQGTGNYYGYTF; CDR3nt: TGTGCCAGCAGCCAAGGCACAGGAAATTACTATGGCTACACCTTC
v_gene: TRBV12-3/TRBV12-4; d_gene: NA; abundance: NA; j_gene: TRBJ1-5; CDR3aa: CASSFRSGGIKPQHF; CDR3nt: TGTGCCAGCAGTTTCAGATCGGGGGGAATCAAGCCCCAGCATTTT
v_gene: TRBV7-9; d_gene: NA; abundance: many; j_gene: TRBJ2-2; CDR3aa: CASSFDPGITGELFF; CDR3nt: TGTGCCAGCAGCTTTGATCCAGGGATCACCGGGGAGCTGTTTTTT
v_gene: TRBV28; d_gene: TRBD1; abundance: few; j_gene: TRBJ2-5; CDR3aa: CASSGGQGPQETQYF; CDR3nt: TGTGCCAGCAGTGGCGGACAGGGGCCTCAAGAGACCCAGTACTTC
v_gene: TRBV20-1; d_gene: NA; abundance: many; j_gene: TRBJ2-1; CDR3aa: CSARARGPLGEQFF; CDR3nt: TGCAGTGCTAGAGCCCGGGGGCCCTTGGGGGAGCAGTTCTTC
v_gene: TRBV5-1; d_gene: NA; abundance: many; j_gene: TRBJ1-4; CDR3aa: CASSLDSNEKLFF; CDR3nt: TGCGCCAGCAGCCTGGACAGCAATGAAAAACTGTTTTTT
v_gene: TRBV7-9; d_gene: TRBD2; abundance: many; j_gene: TRBJ2-3; CDR3aa: CASSFLLAGGADTQYF; CDR3nt: TGTGCCAGCAGCTTCCTACTAGCGGGAGGTGCAGATACGCAGTATTTT
v_gene: TRBV4-1; d_gene: NA; abundance: many; j_gene: TRBJ1-2; CDR3aa: CASSQFPAQLNYGYTF; CDR3nt: TGCGCCAGCAGCCAATTTCCGGCACAGCTTAACTATGGCTACACCTTC
v_gene: TRBV7-8; d_gene: NA; abundance: many; j_gene: TRBJ1-2; CDR3aa: CASSLDVRARVGYTF; CDR3nt: TGTGCCAGCAGCTTAGACGTGAGGGCGAGGGTTGGCTACACCTTC
v_gene: TRBV12-3/TRBV12-4; d_gene: TRBD1; abundance: many; j_gene: TRBJ1-1; CDR3aa: CASSRDRGPRNTEAFF; CDR3nt: TGTGCCAGCAGCCGAGACAGGGGGCCAAGGAACACTGAAGCTTTCTTT
v_gene: TRBV2; d_gene: NA; abundance: NA; j_gene: TRBJ2-2; CDR3aa: CASSGVVGAWELFF; CDR3nt: TGTGCCAGCAGCGGGGTGGTTGGGGCTTGGGAGCTGTTTTTT
v_gene: TRBV18; d_gene: NA; abundance: NA; j_gene: TRBJ2-7; CDR3aa: CASSYIPGRGDEQYF; CDR3nt: TGTGCCAGCTCCTATATCCCGGGCAGGGGCGACGAGCAGTACTTC
v_gene: TRBV29-1; d_gene: TRBD1; abundance: many; j_gene: TRBJ1-2; CDR3aa: CSVQKGAGDGYTF; CDR3nt: TGCAGCGTTCAAAAGGGGGCAGGGGACGGCTACACCTTC
v_gene: TRBV9; d_gene: TRBD2; abundance: many; j_gene: TRBJ2-5; CDR3aa: CASSVGPSGQETQYF; CDR3nt: TGTGCCAGCAGCGTAGGGCCTAGCGGACAAGAGACCCAGTACTTC